This TCR beta chain was sequenced during a study of radiation and T cells in renal cell carcinoma. Here immunoSEQ multiplex PCR was the method, and the copy in TCRdb shows in-frame clones only, minus some. The data hold 50,000 to 75,000 clones, with about three quarters observed a single time. Regarding time point: baseline pretreatment blood. Treatment specified: 15 Gy SBRT to primary tumor, nephrectomy 4 weeks later. Clear cell pathology was present in this patient's renal cell carcinoma. The germline V gene has CDR1 LNHDA and CDR2 SQIVND (reference sequence). This CDR3 spans 13 amino acids. Losses at the gene ends were 8 bases for V and 1 base for J; bases not matched to a gene: 4.

The rearrangement uses TRBV19 and TRBJ1-1; 7 nucleotides align to TRBD1. This clonotype originated in a man between 60 and 70 years old with renal cell carcinoma. The material sequenced was blood, taken from a patient whose treatment included radiotherapy and nephrectomy. CDR3 amino acids: CASSDRRNTEAFF. CDR3 coding DNA: TGTGCCAGTTCGGACAGGCGGAACACTGAAGCTTTCTTT.